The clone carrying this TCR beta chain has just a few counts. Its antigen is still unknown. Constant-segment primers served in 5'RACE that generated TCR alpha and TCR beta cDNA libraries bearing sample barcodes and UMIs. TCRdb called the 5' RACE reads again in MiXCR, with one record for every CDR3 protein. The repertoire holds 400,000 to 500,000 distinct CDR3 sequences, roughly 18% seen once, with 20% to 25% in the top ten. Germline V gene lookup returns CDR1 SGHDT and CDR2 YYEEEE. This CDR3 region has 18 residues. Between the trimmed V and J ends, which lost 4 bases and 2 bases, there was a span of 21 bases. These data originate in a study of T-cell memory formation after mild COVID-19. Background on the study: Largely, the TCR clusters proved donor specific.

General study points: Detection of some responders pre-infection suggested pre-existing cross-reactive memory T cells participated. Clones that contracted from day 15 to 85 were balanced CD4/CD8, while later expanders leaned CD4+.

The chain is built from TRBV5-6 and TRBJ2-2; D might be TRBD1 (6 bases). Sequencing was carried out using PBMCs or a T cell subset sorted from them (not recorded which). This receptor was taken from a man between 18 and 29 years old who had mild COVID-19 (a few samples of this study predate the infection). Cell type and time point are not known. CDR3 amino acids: CASSGIDRLSLNTGELFF. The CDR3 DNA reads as TGTGCCAGCAGCGGGATCGACAGGTTGTCTCTTAACACCGGGGAGCTGTTTTTT.